Described below is a single T cell receptor beta chain sequence and its context. Its antigen is as yet unknown. The time point denotes: after dendritic cell vaccination, including at tumor progression/relapse. This entry belongs to a study of glioma-infiltrating T cells after dendritic cell vaccination. Turning to the study itself: Glioblastoma patients came from Phase I and II dendritic cell vaccination trials. Monocyte-derived dendritic cells, cultured approximately 7 days with IL-4 and GM-CSF, were pulsed with autologous tumor lysate.

Overall study results and limits: Longer survival after dendritic cell vaccination followed higher pretreatment TIL content.

Input was roughly 2.2 ug genomic DNA, or all available if less. Method: immunoSEQ multiplex PCR; TCRdb's copy keeps in-frame clones and lacks some. The sample carries some 46,000 clones, 70% to 90% recorded once. The CDR3 length is 14 residues. In germline, CDR1 is MNHNS, CDR2 SASEGT. V lost 5 bases and J 8 bases, leaving 18 bases between the germline ends. This chain connects TRBV6-1 to TRBJ1-2; TRBD1 is a possible D gene (6 bases). This receptor was identified in a human donor with glioblastoma. Here the sequenced sample was blood, taken after dendritic cell vaccination. CDR3 nucleotides: TGTGCCAGCAGTCCCCGCCAGACGGGGGGCGGCTACACCTTC. It translates to CASSPRQTGGGYTF.